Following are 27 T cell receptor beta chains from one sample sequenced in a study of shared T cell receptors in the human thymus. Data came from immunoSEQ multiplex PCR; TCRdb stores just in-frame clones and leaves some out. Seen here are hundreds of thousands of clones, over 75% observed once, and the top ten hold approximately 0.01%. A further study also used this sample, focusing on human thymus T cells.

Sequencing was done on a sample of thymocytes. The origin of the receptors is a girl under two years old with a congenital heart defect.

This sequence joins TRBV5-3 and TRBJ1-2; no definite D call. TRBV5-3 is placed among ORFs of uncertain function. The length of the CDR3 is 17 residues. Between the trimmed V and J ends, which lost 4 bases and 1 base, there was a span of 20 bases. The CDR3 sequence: CARSPLLRWEFNYGYTF. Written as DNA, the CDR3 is TGTGCCAGAAGCCCCCTTCTAAGGTGGGAGTTTAACTATGGCTACACCTTC.

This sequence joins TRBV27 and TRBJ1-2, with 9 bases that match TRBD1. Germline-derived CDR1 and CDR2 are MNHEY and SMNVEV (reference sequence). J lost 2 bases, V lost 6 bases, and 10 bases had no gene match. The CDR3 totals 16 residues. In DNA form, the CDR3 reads TGTGCCAGCAGCGGACAGGGGCGCCCTAAAAACTATGGCTACACCTTC. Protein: CASSGQGRPKNYGYTF.

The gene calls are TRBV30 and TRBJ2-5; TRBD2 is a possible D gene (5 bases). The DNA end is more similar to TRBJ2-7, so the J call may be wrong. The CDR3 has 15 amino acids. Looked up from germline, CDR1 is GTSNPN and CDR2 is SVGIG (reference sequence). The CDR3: CAWGGRGPALYEQYF. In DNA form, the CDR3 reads TGTGCCTGGGGTGGGAGAGGGCCGGCCCTTTACGAGCAGTACTTC.

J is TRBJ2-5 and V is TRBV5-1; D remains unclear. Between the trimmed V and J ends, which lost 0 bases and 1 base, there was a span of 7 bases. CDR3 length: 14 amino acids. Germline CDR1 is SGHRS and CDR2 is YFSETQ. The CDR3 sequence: CASSLGQFQETQYF. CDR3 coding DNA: TGCGCCAGCAGCTTGGGCCAGTTCCAAGAGACCCAGTACTTC.

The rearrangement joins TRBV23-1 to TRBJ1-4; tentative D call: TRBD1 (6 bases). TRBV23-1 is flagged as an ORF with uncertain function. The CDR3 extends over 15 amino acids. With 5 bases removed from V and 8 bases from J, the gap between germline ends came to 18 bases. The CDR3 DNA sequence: TGCGCCAGCAGTTCGTGGGGGGGGCCGACAGAAAAACTGTTTTTT. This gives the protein CASSSWGGPTEKLFF.

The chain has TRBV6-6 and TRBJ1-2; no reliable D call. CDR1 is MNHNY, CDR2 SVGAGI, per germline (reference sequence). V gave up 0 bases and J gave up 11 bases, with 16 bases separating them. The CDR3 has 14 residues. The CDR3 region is CASSYSMADSGYTF. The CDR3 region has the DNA TGTGCCAGCAGTTACTCGATGGCAGATTCGGGTTACACCTTC.

The CDR3 DNA follows: TGTGCTAGTGGTTTGGCCAGCTACAATGAGCAGTTCTTC. It is translated as CASGLASYNEQFF. This chain joins TRBV12-5 and TRBJ2-1; no definite D call. The CDR3 is made up of 13 amino acids. Germline CDR1 LGHNT, CDR2 FRNRAP. V lost 1 base, J lost 3 bases, and 4 bases lay in between.

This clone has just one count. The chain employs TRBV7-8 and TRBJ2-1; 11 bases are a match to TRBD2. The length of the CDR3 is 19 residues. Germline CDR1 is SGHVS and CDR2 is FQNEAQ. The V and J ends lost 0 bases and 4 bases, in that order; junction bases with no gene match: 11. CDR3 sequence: CASSLARVPSGGLYNEQFF. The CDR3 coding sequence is TGTGCCAGCAGCTTAGCGAGGGTCCCTAGCGGGGGGTTGTACAATGAGCAGTTCTTC.

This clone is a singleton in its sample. CDR3 coding DNA: TGTGCCAGCAGCTCCCCCATGAGGACGGAGGATAGTGGCTACACCTTC. Encoded protein: CASSSPMRTEDSGYTF. The rearrangement joins TRBV7-2 to TRBJ1-2; D unclear. Trimming took 4 bases from V and 7 from J, leaving 22 bases between them. CDR1 is SGHTA and CDR2 is FQGNSA in the germline V gene. The CDR3 covers 16 residues.

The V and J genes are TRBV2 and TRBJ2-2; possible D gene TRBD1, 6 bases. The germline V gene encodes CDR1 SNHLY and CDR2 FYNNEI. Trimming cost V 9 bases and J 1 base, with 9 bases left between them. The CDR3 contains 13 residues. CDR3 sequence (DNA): TGTGCCAGGGGACAAGTGAACACCGGGGAGCTGTTTTTT. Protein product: CARGQVNTGELFF.

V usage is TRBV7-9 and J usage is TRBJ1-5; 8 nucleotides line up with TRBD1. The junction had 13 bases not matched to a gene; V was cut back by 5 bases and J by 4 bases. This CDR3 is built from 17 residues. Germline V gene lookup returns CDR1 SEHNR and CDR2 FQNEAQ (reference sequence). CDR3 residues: CASSREPDREGNQPQHF. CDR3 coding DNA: TGTGCCAGCAGCCGAGAACCGGACAGGGAGGGAAATCAGCCCCAGCATTTT.

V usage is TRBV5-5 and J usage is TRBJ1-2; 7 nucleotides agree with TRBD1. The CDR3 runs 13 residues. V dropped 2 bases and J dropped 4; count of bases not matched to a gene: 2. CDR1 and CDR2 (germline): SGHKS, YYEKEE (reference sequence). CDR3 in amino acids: CASSLPGGYGYTF. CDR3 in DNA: TGTGCCAGCAGCTTACCAGGGGGCTATGGCTACACCTTC.

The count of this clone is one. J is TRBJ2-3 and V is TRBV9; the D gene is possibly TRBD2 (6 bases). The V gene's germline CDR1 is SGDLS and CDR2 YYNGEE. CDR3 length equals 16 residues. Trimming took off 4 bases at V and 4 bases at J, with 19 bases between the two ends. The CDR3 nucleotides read TGTGCCAGCAGCTTGAGGGACTTGGGGACGGCAGATACGCAGTATTTT. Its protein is CASSLRDLGTADTQYF.

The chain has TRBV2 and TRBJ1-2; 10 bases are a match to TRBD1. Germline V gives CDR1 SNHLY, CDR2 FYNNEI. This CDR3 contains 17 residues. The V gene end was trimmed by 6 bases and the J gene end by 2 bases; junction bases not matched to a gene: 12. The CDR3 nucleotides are TGTGCCAGCAGGAACACCGGGACAGGGGACCCAAACTATGGCTACACCTTC. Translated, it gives CASRNTGTGDPNYGYTF.

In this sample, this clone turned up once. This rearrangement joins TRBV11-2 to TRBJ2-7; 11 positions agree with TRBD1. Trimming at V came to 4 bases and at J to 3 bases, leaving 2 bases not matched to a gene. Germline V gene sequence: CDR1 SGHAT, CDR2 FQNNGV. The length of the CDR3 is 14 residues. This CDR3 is CASSWTGGFYEQYF. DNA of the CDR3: TGTGCCAGCAGCTGGACAGGGGGCTTCTACGAGCAGTACTTC.

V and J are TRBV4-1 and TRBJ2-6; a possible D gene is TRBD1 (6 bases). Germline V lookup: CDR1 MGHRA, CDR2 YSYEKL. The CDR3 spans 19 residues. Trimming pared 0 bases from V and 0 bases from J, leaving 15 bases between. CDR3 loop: CASSQDADRTNSGANVLTF. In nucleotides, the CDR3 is TGCGCCAGCAGCCAAGATGCCGACAGGACCAACTCTGGGGCCAACGTCCTGACTTTC.

The CDR3 nucleotides read TGCGCCAGCAGCCAAGACCCCCCGTGGGACAGAGCAACTAATGAAAAACTGTTTTTT. Translation gives CASSQDPPWDRATNEKLFF. This chain joins TRBV4-1 and TRBJ1-4; TRBD1 matches 7 bases. Germline loops: CDR1 MGHRA, CDR2 YSYEKL. This CDR3 contains 19 residues. Unmatched junction bases numbered 10, after V lost 0 bases and J lost 0 bases.

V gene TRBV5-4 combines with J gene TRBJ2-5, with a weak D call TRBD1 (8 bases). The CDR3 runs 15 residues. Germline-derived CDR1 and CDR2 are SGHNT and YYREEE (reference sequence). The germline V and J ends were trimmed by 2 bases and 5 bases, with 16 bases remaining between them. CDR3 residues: CASSLYRGGDETQYF. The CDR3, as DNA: TGTGCCAGCAGCTTATACAGGGGGGGCGATGAGACCCAGTACTTC. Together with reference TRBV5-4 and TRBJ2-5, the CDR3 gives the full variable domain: ETGVTQSPTHLIKTRGQQVTLRCSSQSGHNTVSWYQQALGQGPQFIFQYYREEENGRGNFPPRFSGLQFPNYSSELNVNALELDDSALYLCASSLYRGGDETQYFGPGTRLLVL.

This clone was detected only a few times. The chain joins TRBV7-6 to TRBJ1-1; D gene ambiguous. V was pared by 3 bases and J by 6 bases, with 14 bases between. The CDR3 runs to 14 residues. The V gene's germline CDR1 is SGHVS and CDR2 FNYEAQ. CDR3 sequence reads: CASSFGRVGAEAFF. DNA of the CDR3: TGTGCCAGCAGCTTCGGGCGGGTGGGAGCTGAAGCTTTCTTT.

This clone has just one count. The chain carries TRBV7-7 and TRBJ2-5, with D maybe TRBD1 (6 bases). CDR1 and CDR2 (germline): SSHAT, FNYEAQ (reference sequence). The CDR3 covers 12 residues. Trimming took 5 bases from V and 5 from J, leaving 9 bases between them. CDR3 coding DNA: TGTGCCAGCAGCACCGGACAGGAGACCCAGTACTTC. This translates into CASSTGQETQYF.

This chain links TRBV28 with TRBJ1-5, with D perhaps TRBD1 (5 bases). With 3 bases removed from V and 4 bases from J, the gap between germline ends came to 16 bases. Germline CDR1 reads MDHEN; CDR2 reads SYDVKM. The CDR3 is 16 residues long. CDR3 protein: CASSFWVGRVNQPQHF. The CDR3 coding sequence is TGTGCCAGCAGTTTTTGGGTTGGCAGGGTAAATCAGCCCCAGCATTTT.

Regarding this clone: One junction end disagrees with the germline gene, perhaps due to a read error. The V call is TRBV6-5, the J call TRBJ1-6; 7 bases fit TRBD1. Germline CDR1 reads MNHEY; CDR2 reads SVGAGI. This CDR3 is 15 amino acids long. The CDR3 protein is CASSPNGTDHSLLHF. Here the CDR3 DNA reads TGTGCCAGCAGCCCTAACGGGACAGACCATTCACTCCTCCACTTT.

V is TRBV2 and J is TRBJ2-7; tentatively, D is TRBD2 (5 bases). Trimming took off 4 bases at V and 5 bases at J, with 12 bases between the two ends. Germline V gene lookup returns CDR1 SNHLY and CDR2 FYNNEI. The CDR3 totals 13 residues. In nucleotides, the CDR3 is TGTGCCAGCAGTGGCGGGCTTATCCACGAGCAGTACTTC. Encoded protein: CASSGGLIHEQYF.

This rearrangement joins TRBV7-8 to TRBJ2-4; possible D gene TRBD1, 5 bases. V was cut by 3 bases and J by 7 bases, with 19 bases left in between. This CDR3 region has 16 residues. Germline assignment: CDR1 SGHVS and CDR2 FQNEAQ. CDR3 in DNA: TGTGCCAGCAGCTTTCAGGGCGTTTCTCCCTCGAACATTCAGTACTTC. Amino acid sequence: CASSFQGVSPSNIQYF.

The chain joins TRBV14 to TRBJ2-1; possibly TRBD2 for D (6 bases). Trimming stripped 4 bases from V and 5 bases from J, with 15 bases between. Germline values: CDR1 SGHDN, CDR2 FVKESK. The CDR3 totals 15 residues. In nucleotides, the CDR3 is TGTGCCAGCAGCCGGGGCGGACTAAGCGACAATGAGCAGTTCTTC. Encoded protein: CASSRGGLSDNEQFF.

The CDR3 sequence: CASSFATGKGETQYF. The CDR3 region has the DNA TGTGCCAGCAGCTTTGCCACAGGGAAAGGGGAGACCCAGTACTTC. This chain uses TRBV7-6 with TRBJ2-5, with D possibly matching TRBD1 (6 bases). V was shortened by 3 bases and J by 5 bases, with 16 bases between the two germline ends. CDR1 is SGHVS, CDR2 FNYEAQ, per germline. The CDR3 extends over 15 amino acids.

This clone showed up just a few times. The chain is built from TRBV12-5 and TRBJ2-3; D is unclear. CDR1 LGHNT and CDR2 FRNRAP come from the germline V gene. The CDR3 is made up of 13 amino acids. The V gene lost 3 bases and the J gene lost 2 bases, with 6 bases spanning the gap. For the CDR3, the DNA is TGTGCTAGTGGTTTTTCCATCACAGATACGCAGTATTTT. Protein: CASGFSITDTQYF.